The 31 T cell receptor beta chains reported below all come from one sample, sequenced in a study of T cell responses to AZD1222 COVID-19 vaccine. Generated by immunoSEQ multiplex PCR, the TCRdb table keeps only in-frame clones and is missing some. Altogether 130,000 or so clones are present, approximately 85% being singletons, with the ten largest covering 9.4%. The material was peripheral blood, obtained on day 0 of AZD1222 vaccination. The receptors shown here come from an adult in good health.

This sequence joins TRBV30 and TRBJ1-2; the D gene is possibly TRBD1 (6 bases). Trimming removed 2 bases from V and 4 bases from J, with 11 bases in between. The germline V gene has CDR1 GTSNPN and CDR2 SVGIG (reference sequence). This CDR3 spans 13 amino acids. CDR3 region: CAWSYRDGYGYTF. The CDR3 nucleotides are TGTGCCTGGAGTTACAGGGATGGCTATGGCTACACCTTC. The full variable domain, rest sourced from reference TRBV30 and TRBJ1-2, is SQTIHQWPATLVQPVGSPLSLECTVEGTSNPNLYWYRQAAGRGLQLLFYSVGIGQISSEVPQNLSASRPQDRQFILSSKKLLLSDSGFYLCAWSYRDGYGYTFGSGTRLTVV.

The J gene is TRBJ2-5, the V gene TRBV5-8, with D perhaps matching TRBD1 (5 bases). CDR3 size: 13 residues. Trimming cost V 4 bases and J 4 bases, with 11 bases left between them. CDR1 is SGHTS and CDR2 is YDEGEE in the germline V gene. Written as DNA, the CDR3 is TGTGCCAGCAGCCTTTGGACACCAGAGACCCAGTACTTC. It codes for CASSLWTPETQYF.

V usage is TRBV14 and J usage is TRBJ1-6, with D perhaps matching TRBD1 (5 bases). CDR1 is SGHDN, CDR2 FVKESK, per germline. This CDR3 comprises 16 residues. With 4 bases removed from V and 13 bases from J, the gap between germline ends came to 23 bases. The CDR3 loop reads CASSRLSRDPPVPLHF. CDR3 DNA sequence: TGTGCCAGCAGCCGACTTTCCCGGGACCCACCAGTTCCCCTCCACTTT. The full variable domain, in which reference TRBV14 and TRBJ1-6 provide the parts outside the CDR3, is EAGVTQFPSHSVIEKGQTVTLRCDPISGHDNLYWYRRVMGKEIKFLLHFVKESKQDESGMPNNRFLAERTGGTYSTLKVQPAELEDSGVYFCASSRLSRDPPVPLHFGNGTRLTVT.

This clone appeared once. The rearrangement joins TRBV6-1 to TRBJ1-3, with a possible D match to TRBD1 (5 bases). Trimming removed 2 bases at V and 7 bases at J, with 15 bases between. The germline V gene has CDR1 MNHNS and CDR2 SASEGT. The length of the CDR3 is 15 residues. The CDR3 DNA sequence: TGTGCCAGCAGTGAAATTCCCCAGGGCCCGAACACCATATATTTT. Amino acids: CASSEIPQGPNTIYF.

The genes are TRBV6-5 and TRBJ2-7, with D tentatively TRBD1 (6 bases). The CDR3 covers 14 residues. Trimming cost V 4 bases and J 0 bases, with 10 bases left between them. Looked up from germline, CDR1 is MNHEY and CDR2 is SVGAGI. CDR3 coding DNA: TGTGCCAGCAGTTCCCGGACAGCCTCCTACGAGCAGTACTTC. It specifies CASSSRTASYEQYF.

The V and J genes are TRBV24-1 and TRBJ2-7, with 13 positions matching TRBD2. CDR3 size: 15 residues. Unmatched junction bases numbered 3, after V lost 3 bases and J lost 5 bases. The germline CDR1 and CDR2 sequences are KGHDR and SFDVKD. The CDR3 here is CATSDRTSGSHEQYF. Here the CDR3 DNA reads TGTGCCACCAGTGATAGGACTAGCGGGAGCCACGAGCAGTACTTC.

V gene TRBV2 combines with J gene TRBJ1-5; maybe TRBD1 (6 bases). The germline V gene has CDR1 SNHLY and CDR2 FYNNEI. CDR3 size: 13 residues. Trimming stripped 6 bases from V and 7 bases from J, with 13 bases between. The CDR3, as DNA: TGTGCCAGCAGAGGGGGACTCAGGCAGCCCCAGCATTTT. Its translation: CASRGGLRQPQHF. Drawing the rest from reference TRBV2 and TRBJ1-5, the complete variable domain is EPEVTQTPSHQVTQMGQEVILRCVPISNHLYFYWYRQILGQKVEFLVSFYNNEISEKSEIFDDQFSVERPDGSNFTLKIRSTKLEDSAMYFCASRGGLRQPQHFGDGTRLSIL.

This chain connects TRBV10-2 to TRBJ2-7; tentatively, D is TRBD2 (6 bases). CDR1 and CDR2 (germline): WSHSY, SAAADI. Trimming stripped 0 bases from V and 2 bases from J, with 11 bases between. This CDR3 is 15 amino acids long. CDR3 region: CASSESAGMTYEQYF. As DNA, the CDR3 is TGCGCCAGCAGTGAGTCGGCGGGGATGACCTACGAGCAGTACTTC.

The V and J genes are TRBV24-1 and TRBJ1-4; D is perhaps TRBD1 (6 bases). The germline gives CDR1 KGHDR, CDR2 SFDVKD. The CDR3 loop spans 16 amino acids. With 7 bases removed from V and 0 bases from J, the gap between germline ends came to 14 bases. The CDR3 here is CATSQGSGTTNEKLFF. The CDR3 DNA is TGTGCCACCAGCCAGGGGTCGGGGACAACTAATGAAAAACTGTTTTTT.

The gene calls are TRBV11-3 and TRBJ1-1, with 7 positions matching TRBD1. CDR3 size: 16 residues. Germline CDR1 and CDR2: SGHNT and YENEEA. V was clipped by 5 bases and J by 0 bases; unmatched bases: 9. The CDR3 DNA is TGTGCCAGCAGCCGTAGACAGGGCCACATGAACACTGAAGCTTTCTTT. Translating gives CASSRRQGHMNTEAFF.

The V gene is TRBV5-4, the J gene TRBJ2-5, with 7 bases that match TRBD1. CDR3 size: 15 residues. Trimming at V came to 2 bases and at J to 5 bases, leaving 9 bases not matched to a gene. CDR1 and CDR2 from the germline V gene are SGHNT and YYREEE (reference sequence). The CDR3 protein is CASSLATGAYETQYF. For the CDR3, the DNA is TGTGCCAGCAGCTTAGCCACAGGGGCCTACGAGACCCAGTACTTC.

This clone came up many times. V is TRBV10-1 and J is TRBJ1-4; D not resolved. Trimming left V 8 bases short and J 8 bases short, with 9 bases between. The CDR3 sequence is 11 residues long. Germline assignment: CDR1 WNHNN and CDR2 SYGVQD (reference sequence). The CDR3 DNA is TGCGCCAGCCCTGGAGGGGAAAAACTGTTTTTT. Protein: CASPGGEKLFF.

The chain has TRBV3-1 (or the pseudogene TRBV3-2) and TRBJ1-1; D is ambiguous. The CDR3 totals 12 residues. Deletions cut 6 bases from V and 11 bases from J, with 16 bases between. Per germline, CDR1 LGHDT and CDR2 YNNKEL (reference sequence). The CDR3 loop reads CASSLGPAEAFF. In DNA form, the CDR3 reads TGTGCCAGCAGTCTCGGACCTGCCGAGGCTTTCTTT.

CDR3 residues: CASSSTTGENGYTF. The CDR3 DNA sequence: TGTGCCAGCAGCTCAACGACAGGGGAGAATGGCTACACCTTC. The chain carries TRBV7-6 and TRBJ1-2, with 8 bases matching TRBD1. V was clipped by 4 bases and J by 6 bases; unmatched bases: 7. CDR1 is SGHVS, CDR2 FNYEAQ, per germline. This CDR3 spans 14 amino acids.

This chain joins TRBV5-4 and TRBJ2-7; a weak D match, TRBD2 (6 bases). The CDR3 length is 13 residues. V lost 4 bases to trimming and J lost 6 bases, with 14 bases between them. CDR1 and CDR2 (germline): SGHNT, YYREEE (reference sequence). CDR3 nucleotide sequence: TGTGCCAGCAGCCGGGACTGGGGATCCGAGCAGTACTTC. It codes for CASSRDWGSEQYF.

The chain is built from TRBV30 and TRBJ1-1, with D unclear. CDR1 is GTSNPN and CDR2 is SVGIG in the germline V gene (reference sequence). The V end lost 0 bases, the J end lost 6 bases, and 8 bases lay between the germline ends. The length of the CDR3 is 12 residues. The CDR3 region has the DNA TGTGCCTGGAGTGTTGGAGACGCTGAAGCTTTCTTT. Its protein product is CAWSVGDAEAFF.

The chain employs TRBV6-5 and TRBJ1-1; D not certain. The V gene lost 0 bases and the J gene lost 4 bases, with 6 bases spanning the gap. In germline, CDR1 is MNHEY, CDR2 SVGAGI. CDR3 size: 13 residues. CDR3 in DNA: TGTGCCAGCAGTTACTCGACGGCCACTGAAGCTTTCTTT. Its translation is CASSYSTATEAFF.

The chain joins TRBV9 to TRBJ2-5; TRBD1 might be the D (6 bases). Germline V gene lookup returns CDR1 SGDLS and CDR2 YYNGEE. V was trimmed by 0 bases and J by 0 bases, leaving 15 bases between them. The CDR3 sequence is 17 residues long. The CDR3 coding sequence is TGTGCCAGCAGCGTAGAAGTGGGTACAGGGTACCAAGAGACCCAGTACTTC. This sequence encodes CASSVEVGTGYQETQYF.

The rearrangement uses TRBV6-5 and TRBJ2-3; D unresolved. The V end lost 5 bases, the J end lost 1 base, and 10 bases lay between the germline ends. The CDR3 covers 14 residues. The germline gives CDR1 MNHEY, CDR2 SVGAGI. The CDR3 DNA is TGTGCCAGCAGTATCCGGACGGGCACAGATACGCAGTATTTT. The encoded protein is CASSIRTGTDTQYF.

The V call is TRBV12-5, the J call TRBJ1-2; 7 bases are shared with TRBD1. CDR1 and CDR2 from the germline V gene are LGHNT and FRNRAP. The ends lost 6 bases at V and 2 bases at J; junction bases unmatched: 12. CDR3 length: 16 amino acids. The CDR3 DNA reads as TGTGCTAGTGGCTCAATCAACAACAGGGGAAACTATGGCTACACCTTC. Translating gives CASGSINNRGNYGYTF.

The chain combines TRBV2 with TRBJ2-3; D gene ambiguous. The CDR3 has 11 amino acids. The V gene lost 9 bases and the J gene lost 9 bases, with 13 bases spanning the gap. CDR1 and CDR2 (germline): SNHLY, FYNNEI. The chain's CDR3 is CASAVERTQYF. The CDR3 DNA is TGTGCCAGTGCGGTGGAGCGAACGCAGTATTTT. Full variable domain (rest looked up from reference TRBV2 and TRBJ2-3): EPEVTQTPSHQVTQMGQEVILRCVPISNHLYFYWYRQILGQKVEFLVSFYNNEISEKSEIFDDQFSVERPDGSNFTLKIRSTKLEDSAMYFCASAVERTQYFGPGTRLTVL.

The rearrangement links TRBV18 to TRBJ1-1, with D perhaps matching TRBD1 (6 bases). Germline CDR1 KGHSH, CDR2 LQKENI. Trimming took off 3 bases at V and 11 bases at J, with 22 bases between the two ends. The CDR3 spans 15 residues. The CDR3: CASSPTTGNQVMAFF. CDR3 bases: TGTGCCAGCTCACCGACCACAGGGAATCAAGTGATGGCTTTCTTT. The full variable domain, completed using reference TRBV18 and TRBJ1-1, is NAGVMQNPRHLVRRRGQEARLRCSPMKGHSHVYWYRQLPEEGLKFMVYLQKENIIDESGMPKERFSAEFPKEGPSILRIQQVVRGDSAAYFCASSPTTGNQVMAFFGQGTRLTVV.

A few counts support this clone. The chain joins TRBV7-3 to TRBJ1-2; D perhaps matches TRBD1 (5 bases). Germline lookup yields CDR1 SGHTA and CDR2 FQGTGA. The length of the CDR3 is 17 residues. The germline V and J ends were trimmed by 1 base and 8 bases, with 23 bases remaining between them. CDR3 amino acids: CASSLNSGGLSLEGYTF. Here the CDR3 DNA reads TGTGCCAGCAGCTTAAATTCGGGGGGACTTTCTCTGGAAGGCTACACCTTC. The variable domain in full, with the rest retrieved from reference TRBV7-3 and TRBJ1-2, is GAGVSQTPSNKVTEKGKYVELRCDPISGHTALYWYRQSLGQGPEFLIYFQGTGAADDSGLPNDRFFAVRPEGSVSTLKIQRTERGDSAVYLCASSLNSGGLSLEGYTFGSGTRLTVV.

This clone appeared a single time. V and J are TRBV14 and TRBJ2-7; D gene unclear. The CDR3 extends over 12 amino acids. Germline lookup yields CDR1 SGHDN and CDR2 FVKESK. Trimming shortened V by 2 bases and J by 4 bases, and 6 bases separated the two germline ends. In DNA, the CDR3 is TGTGCCAGCAGCCAATGGCTTTACGAGCAGTACTTC. Residues: CASSQWLYEQYF.

The J gene is TRBJ2-1, the V gene TRBV7-3; 13 bases align to TRBD2. The CDR3 length is 16 residues. Germline CDR1 is SGHTA and CDR2 is FQGTGA. V gave up 5 bases and J gave up 4 bases; unmatched junction bases: 5. In DNA form, the CDR3 reads TGTGCCAGCAGCCTCATGACTAGCGGGAGGTACAATGAGCAGTTCTTC. Residues: CASSLMTSGRYNEQFF.

Remarks on this clone: Other DNA sequences in the same sample also yield this CDR3. The genes are TRBV3-1 (or the pseudogene TRBV3-2) and TRBJ2-7; 7 nucleotides agree with TRBD1. J lost 2 bases, V lost 1 base, and 5 bases had no gene match. Germline assignment: CDR1 LGHDT and CDR2 YNNKEL (reference sequence). There are 15 residues in the CDR3. As DNA, the CDR3 is TGTGCCAGCAGCCAAGGCCCAGGGGGAACCTACGAGCAGTACTTC. Amino acids: CASSQGPGGTYEQYF.

This chain connects TRBV13 to TRBJ2-1; D gene ambiguous. The V end lost 1 base, the J end lost 2 bases, and 9 bases lay between the germline ends. Germline CDR1 reads PRHDT; CDR2 reads FYEKMQ (reference sequence). This CDR3 spans 15 amino acids. CDR3 sequence: CASSLEGGAYNEQFF. CDR3 DNA sequence: TGTGCCAGCAGCTTAGAGGGCGGCGCCTACAATGAGCAGTTCTTC.

This sequence joins TRBV5-1 and TRBJ1-5, with a tentative D call TRBD1 (6 bases). Germline assignment: CDR1 SGHRS and CDR2 YFSETQ. V was clipped by 3 bases and J by 5 bases, with 9 bases between them. This CDR3 is built from 13 residues. CDR3 sequence: CASSSGAHQPQHF. DNA of the CDR3: TGCGCCAGCAGCTCGGGGGCGCATCAGCCCCAGCATTTT.

This clone was recorded only once. V usage is TRBV10-3 and J usage is TRBJ2-7; 8 bases line up with TRBD1. Trimming removed 3 bases from V and 2 bases from J; junction bases left unmatched: 6. CDR1 is ENHRY, CDR2 SYGVKD, per germline. The CDR3 runs 15 residues. The CDR3 DNA follows: TGTGCCATCAGTGACCAAGGACAGGGAACCTACGAGCAGTACTTC. Protein sequence: CAISDQGQGTYEQYF.

This clone was seen a few times. The chain links TRBV10-3 to TRBJ1-3; D unresolved. Germline V CDR1 and CDR2: ENHRY, SYGVKD. This CDR3 comprises 14 residues. The V gene lost 2 bases and the J gene lost 4 bases, with 9 bases spanning the gap. The CDR3 spells CAISEPRAGNTIYF. The DNA of the CDR3 is TGTGCCATCAGTGAGCCAAGGGCAGGAAACACCATATATTTT.

This chain connects TRBV5-1 to TRBJ2-5; D might be TRBD2 (5 bases). CDR1 is SGHRS and CDR2 is YFSETQ in the germline V gene. Trimming removed 4 bases at V and 3 bases at J, with 10 bases between. CDR3 length: 13 amino acids. The CDR3 nucleotides are TGCGCCAGCAGCATGAACGGGGAAGAGACCCAGTACTTC. Translating gives CASSMNGEETQYF. Complete variable domain (other parts from reference TRBV5-1 and TRBJ2-5): KAGVTQTPRYLIKTRGQQVTLSCSPISGHRSVSWYQQTPGQGLQFLFEYFSETQRNKGNFPGRFSGRQFSNSRSEMNVSTLELGDSALYLCASSMNGEETQYFGPGTRLLVL.